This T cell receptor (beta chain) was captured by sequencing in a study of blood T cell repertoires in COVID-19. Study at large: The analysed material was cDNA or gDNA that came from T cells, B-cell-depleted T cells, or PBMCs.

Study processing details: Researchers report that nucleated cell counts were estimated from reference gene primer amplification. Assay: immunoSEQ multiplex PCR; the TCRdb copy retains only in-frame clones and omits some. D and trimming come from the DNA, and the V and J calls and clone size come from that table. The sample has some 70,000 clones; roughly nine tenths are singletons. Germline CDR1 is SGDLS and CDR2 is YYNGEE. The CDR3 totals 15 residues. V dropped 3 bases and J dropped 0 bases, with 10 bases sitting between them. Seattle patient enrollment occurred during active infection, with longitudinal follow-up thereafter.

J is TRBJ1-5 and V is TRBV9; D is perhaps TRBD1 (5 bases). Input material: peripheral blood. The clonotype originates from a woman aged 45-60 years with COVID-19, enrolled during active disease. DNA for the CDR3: TGTGCCAGCAGCGCGCGGGGGAATAGCAATCAGCCCCAGCATTTT. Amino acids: CASSARGNSNQPQHF.